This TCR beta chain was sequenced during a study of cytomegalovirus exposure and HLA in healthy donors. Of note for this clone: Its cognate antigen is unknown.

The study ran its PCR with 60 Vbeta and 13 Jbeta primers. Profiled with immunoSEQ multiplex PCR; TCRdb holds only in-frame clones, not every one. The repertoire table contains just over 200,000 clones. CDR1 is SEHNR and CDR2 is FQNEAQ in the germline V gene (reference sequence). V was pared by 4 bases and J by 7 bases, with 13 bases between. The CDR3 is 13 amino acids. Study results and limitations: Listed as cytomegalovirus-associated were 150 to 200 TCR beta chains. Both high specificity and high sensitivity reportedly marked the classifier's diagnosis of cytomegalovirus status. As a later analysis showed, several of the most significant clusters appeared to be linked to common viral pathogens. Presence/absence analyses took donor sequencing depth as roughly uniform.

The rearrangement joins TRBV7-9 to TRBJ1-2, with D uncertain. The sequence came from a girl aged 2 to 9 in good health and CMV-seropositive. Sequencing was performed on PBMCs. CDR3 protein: CASSSEGSSGYTF. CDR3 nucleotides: TGTGCCAGCAGCTCGGAAGGGAGTTCTGGCTACACCTTC.